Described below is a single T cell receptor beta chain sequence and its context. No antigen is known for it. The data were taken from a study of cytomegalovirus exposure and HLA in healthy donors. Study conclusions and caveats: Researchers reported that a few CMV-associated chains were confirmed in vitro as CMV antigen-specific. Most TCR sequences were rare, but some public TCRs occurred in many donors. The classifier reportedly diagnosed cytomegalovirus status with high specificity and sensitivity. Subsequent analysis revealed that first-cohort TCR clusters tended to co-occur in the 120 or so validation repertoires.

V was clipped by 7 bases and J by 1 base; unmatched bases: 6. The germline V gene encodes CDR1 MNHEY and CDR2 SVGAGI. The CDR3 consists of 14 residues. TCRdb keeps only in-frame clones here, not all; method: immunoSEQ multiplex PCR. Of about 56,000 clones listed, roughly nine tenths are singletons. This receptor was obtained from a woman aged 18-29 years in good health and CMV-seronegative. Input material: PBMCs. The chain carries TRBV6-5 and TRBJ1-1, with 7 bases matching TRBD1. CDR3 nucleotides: TGTGCCAGCATTGAGAGACAGGGGAACACTGAAGCTTTCTTT. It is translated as CASIERQGNTEAFF.